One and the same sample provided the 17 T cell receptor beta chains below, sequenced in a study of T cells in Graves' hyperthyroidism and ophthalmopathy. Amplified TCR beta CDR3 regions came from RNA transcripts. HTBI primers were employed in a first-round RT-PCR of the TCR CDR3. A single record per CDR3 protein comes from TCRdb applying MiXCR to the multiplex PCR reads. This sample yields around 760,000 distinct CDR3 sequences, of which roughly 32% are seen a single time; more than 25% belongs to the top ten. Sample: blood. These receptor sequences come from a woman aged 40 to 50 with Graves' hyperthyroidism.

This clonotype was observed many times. CDR3 nucleotides: TGTGCCAGCAGCTGGGACAGCTCCTATAATTCACCCCTCCACTTT. This encodes CASSWDSSYNSPLHF. The rearrangement joins TRBV7-2 to TRBJ1-6; 7 bases agree with TRBD1. V shed 4 bases and J 0 bases; nucleotides not matched to a gene: 0. The V gene's germline CDR1 is SGHTA and CDR2 FQGNSA. The CDR3 is made up of 15 amino acids.

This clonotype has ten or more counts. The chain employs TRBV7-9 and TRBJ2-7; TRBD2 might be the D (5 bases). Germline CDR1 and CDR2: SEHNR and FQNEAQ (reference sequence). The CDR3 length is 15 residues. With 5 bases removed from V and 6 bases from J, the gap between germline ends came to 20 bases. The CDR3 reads CASSPTPGSAPEQYF. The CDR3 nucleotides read TGTGCCAGCAGCCCCACCCCGGGATCAGCTCCCGAGCAGTACTTC.

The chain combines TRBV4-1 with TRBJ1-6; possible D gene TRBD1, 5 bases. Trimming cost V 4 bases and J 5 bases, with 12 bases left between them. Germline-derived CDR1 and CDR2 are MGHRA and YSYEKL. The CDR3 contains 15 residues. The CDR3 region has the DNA TGCGCCAGCAGCCCTAGGGGATTCGATAATTCACCCCTCCACTTT. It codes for CASSPRGFDNSPLHF.

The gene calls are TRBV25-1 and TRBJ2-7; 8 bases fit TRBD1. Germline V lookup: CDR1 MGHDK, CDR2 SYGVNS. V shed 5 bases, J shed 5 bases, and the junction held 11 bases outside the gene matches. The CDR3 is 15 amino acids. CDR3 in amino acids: CASSPSGRGLDEQYF. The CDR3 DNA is TGTGCCAGCAGTCCCTCGGGCAGGGGGCTCGACGAGCAGTACTTC.

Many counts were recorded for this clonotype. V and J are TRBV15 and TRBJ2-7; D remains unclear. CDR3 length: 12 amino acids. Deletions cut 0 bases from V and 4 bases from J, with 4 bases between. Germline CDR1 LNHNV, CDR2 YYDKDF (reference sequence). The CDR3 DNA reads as TGTGCCACCAGCAGAGATCGGTACGAGCAGTACTTC. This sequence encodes CATSRDRYEQYF.

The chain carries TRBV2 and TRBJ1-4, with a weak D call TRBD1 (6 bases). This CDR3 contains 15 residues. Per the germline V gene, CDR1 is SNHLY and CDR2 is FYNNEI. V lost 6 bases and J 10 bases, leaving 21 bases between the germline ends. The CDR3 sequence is CASSKGGDLSGKLFF. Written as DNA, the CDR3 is TGTGCCAGCAGCAAGGGGGGGGATCTCTCTGGAAAACTGTTTTTT.

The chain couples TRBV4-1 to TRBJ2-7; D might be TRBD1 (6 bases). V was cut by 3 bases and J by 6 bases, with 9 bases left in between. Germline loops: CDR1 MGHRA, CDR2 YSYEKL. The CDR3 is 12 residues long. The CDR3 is CASSQIGGEQYF. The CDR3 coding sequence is TGCGCCAGCAGCCAGATAGGGGGCGAGCAGTACTTC.

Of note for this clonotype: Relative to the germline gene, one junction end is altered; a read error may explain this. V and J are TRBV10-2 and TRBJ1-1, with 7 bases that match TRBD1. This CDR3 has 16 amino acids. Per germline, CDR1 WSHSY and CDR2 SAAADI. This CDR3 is CASSTPRQGRNTEAFF. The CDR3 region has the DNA TGTGCCAGCAGTACCCCGCGACAGGGCCGGAACACTGAAGCTTTCTTT.

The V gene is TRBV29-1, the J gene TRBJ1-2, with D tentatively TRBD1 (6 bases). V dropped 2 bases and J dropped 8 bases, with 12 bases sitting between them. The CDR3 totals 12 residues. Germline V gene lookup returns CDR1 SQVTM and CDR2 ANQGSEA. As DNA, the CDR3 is TGCAGCGTTGAATGGGACATTTGGGGCTACACCTTC. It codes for CSVEWDIWGYTF.

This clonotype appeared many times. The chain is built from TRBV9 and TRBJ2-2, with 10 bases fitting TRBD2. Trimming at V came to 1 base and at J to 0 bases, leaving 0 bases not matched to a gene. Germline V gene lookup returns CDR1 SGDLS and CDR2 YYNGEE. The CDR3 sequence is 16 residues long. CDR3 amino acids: CASSVTSGANTGELFF. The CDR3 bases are TGTGCCAGCAGCGTAACTAGCGGGGCGAACACCGGGGAGCTGTTTTTT.

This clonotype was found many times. CDR3 region: CSVIIAGGPGEQYF. The CDR3 DNA follows: TGCAGCGTGATCATAGCGGGAGGGCCAGGCGAGCAGTACTTC. The V gene is TRBV29-1, the J gene TRBJ2-7, with TRBD2 matching over 11 bases. V trimming: 6 bases; J trimming: 6 bases; junction bases outside the gene matches: 10. The CDR3 has 14 residues. Per germline, CDR1 SQVTM and CDR2 ANQGSEA.

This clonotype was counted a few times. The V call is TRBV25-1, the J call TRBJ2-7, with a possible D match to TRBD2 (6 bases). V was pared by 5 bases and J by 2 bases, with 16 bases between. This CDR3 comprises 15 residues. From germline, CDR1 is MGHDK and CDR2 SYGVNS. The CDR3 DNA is TGTGCCAGCAGTTTTCGGGAGCCCGGAACCTACGAGCAGTACTTC. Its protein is CASSFREPGTYEQYF.

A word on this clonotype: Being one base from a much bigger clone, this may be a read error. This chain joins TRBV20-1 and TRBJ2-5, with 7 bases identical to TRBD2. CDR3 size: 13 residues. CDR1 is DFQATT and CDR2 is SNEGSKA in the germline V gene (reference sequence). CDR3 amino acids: CSAIAGSQGTQYF. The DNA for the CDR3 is TGCAGTGCTATAGCGGGCTCCCAAGGGACCCAGTACTTC.

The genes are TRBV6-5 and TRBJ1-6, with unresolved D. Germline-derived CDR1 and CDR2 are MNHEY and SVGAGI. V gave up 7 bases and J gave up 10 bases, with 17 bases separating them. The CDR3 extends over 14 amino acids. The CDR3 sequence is CASNRGQEGSPLHF. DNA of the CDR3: TGTGCCAGCAACAGAGGGCAGGAAGGATCACCCCTCCACTTT.

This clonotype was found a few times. CDR3 bases: TGTGCCACCAGCAGAGTGACAGGGAGTCATGCAGATACGCAGTATTTT. Translation gives CATSRVTGSHADTQYF. The V call is TRBV15, the J call TRBJ2-3, with 7 bases identical to TRBD1. This CDR3 region has 16 residues. In germline, CDR1 is LNHNV, CDR2 YYDKDF (reference sequence). V dropped 1 base and J dropped 4; count of bases not matched to a gene: 8.

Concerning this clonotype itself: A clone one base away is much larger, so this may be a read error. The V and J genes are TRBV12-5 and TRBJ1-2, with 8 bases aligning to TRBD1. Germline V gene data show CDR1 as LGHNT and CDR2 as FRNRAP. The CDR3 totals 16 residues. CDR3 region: CARSPPGGQAVGGYTF. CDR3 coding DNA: TGTGCCCGCAGCCCGCCGGGGGGACAGGCAGTCGGTGGCTACACCTTC.

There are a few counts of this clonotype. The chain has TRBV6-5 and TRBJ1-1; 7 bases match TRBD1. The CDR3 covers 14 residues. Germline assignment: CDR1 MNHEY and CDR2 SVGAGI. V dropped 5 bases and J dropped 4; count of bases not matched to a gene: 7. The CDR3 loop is CASSQGVRSTEAFF. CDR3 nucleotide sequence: TGTGCCAGCAGTCAGGGGGTGAGGAGCACTGAAGCTTTCTTT.